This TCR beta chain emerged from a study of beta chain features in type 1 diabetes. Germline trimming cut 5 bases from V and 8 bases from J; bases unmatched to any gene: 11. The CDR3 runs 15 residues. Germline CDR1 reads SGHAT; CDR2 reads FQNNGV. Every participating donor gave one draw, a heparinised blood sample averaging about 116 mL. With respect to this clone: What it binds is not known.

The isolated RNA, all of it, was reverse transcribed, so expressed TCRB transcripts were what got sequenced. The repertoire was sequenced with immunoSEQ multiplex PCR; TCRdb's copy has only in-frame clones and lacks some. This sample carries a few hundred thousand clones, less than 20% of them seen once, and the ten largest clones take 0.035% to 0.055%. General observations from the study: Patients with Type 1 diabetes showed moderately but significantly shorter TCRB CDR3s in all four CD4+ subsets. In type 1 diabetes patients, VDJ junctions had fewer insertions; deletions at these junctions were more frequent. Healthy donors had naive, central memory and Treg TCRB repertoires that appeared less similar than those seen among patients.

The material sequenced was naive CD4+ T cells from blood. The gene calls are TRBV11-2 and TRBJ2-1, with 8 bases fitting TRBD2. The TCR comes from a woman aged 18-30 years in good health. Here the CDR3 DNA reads TGTGCCAGCAGCAACGGGGGGGCCTGGGGCGATGAGCAGTTCTTC. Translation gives CASSNGGAWGDEQFF.